Presented here are 11 T cell receptor beta chains from one specimen sequenced in a study of T cell clones after liver transplantation. Here immunoSEQ multiplex PCR was the method, and the copy in TCRdb shows in-frame clones only, minus some. Of more than 95,000 clones in the sample, approximately 90% were seen once. Sequenced here: CD4+ T cells from blood, sampled 12 months after liver transplant. The source of these receptors is a human patient who received a liver transplant. Some T cells may be provided by the graft donor.

The chain carries TRBV6-5 and TRBJ2-1, with 9 positions matching TRBD1. V gave up 2 bases and J gave up 4 bases; unmatched junction bases: 6. The CDR3 sequence is 16 residues long. Per the germline V gene, CDR1 is MNHEY and CDR2 is SVGAGI. This CDR3 reads CASSYQTGTGYNEQFF. DNA for the CDR3: TGTGCCAGCAGTTACCAAACCGGGACAGGGTACAATGAGCAGTTCTTC.

The V and J genes are TRBV7-9 and TRBJ2-7; 7 bases agree with TRBD1. With 5 bases clipped from V and 6 bases from J, the junction kept 1 base outside the gene matches. The CDR3 covers 11 residues. Looked up from germline, CDR1 is SEHNR and CDR2 is FQNEAQ (reference sequence). In nucleotides, the CDR3 is TGTGCCAGCAGCGACAGGGCCGAGCAGTACTTC. Protein: CASSDRAEQYF.

The chain links TRBV19 to TRBJ1-4, with D perhaps matching TRBD1 (5 bases). Trimming left V 6 bases short and J 5 bases short, with 16 bases between. The CDR3 covers 15 residues. Germline assignment: CDR1 LNHDA and CDR2 SQIVND (reference sequence). This CDR3 reads CASSLRGGSNEKLFF. CDR3 in DNA: TGTGCCAGTAGCCTCCGGGGGGGGTCCAATGAAAAACTGTTTTTT.

The V call is TRBV19, the J call TRBJ2-6; TRBD1 is a possible D gene (6 bases). This CDR3 comprises 14 residues. Germline CDR1 reads LNHDA; CDR2 reads SQIVND (reference sequence). V dropped 9 bases and J dropped 4 bases, with 13 bases sitting between them. CDR3 sequence reads: CASTPGVGANVLTF. As DNA, the CDR3 is TGTGCCAGCACTCCAGGGGTCGGGGCCAACGTCCTGACTTTC. Full variable domain (remainder filled in from reference TRBV19 and TRBJ2-6): DGGITQSPKYLFRKEGQNVTLSCEQNLNHDAMYWYRQDPGQGLRLIYYSQIVNDFQKGDIAEGYSVSREKKESFPLTVTSAQKNPTAFYLCASTPGVGANVLTFGAGSRLTVL.

The chain combines TRBV19 with TRBJ2-5; D is uncertain. Germline assignment: CDR1 LNHDA and CDR2 SQIVND (reference sequence). V was pared by 5 bases and J by 4 bases, with 17 bases between. This CDR3 has 15 residues. The CDR3 region is CASSQPGVAGETQYF. In nucleotides, the CDR3 is TGTGCCAGTAGTCAACCGGGCGTAGCAGGAGAGACCCAGTACTTC.

For the CDR3, the DNA is TGTGCCTGGAGTGTGCAGGGGGCTTCCGGCTACACCTTC. Amino acids: CAWSVQGASGYTF. The genes are TRBV30 and TRBJ1-2; 8 positions agree with TRBD1. The CDR3 runs to 13 residues. Germline values: CDR1 GTSNPN, CDR2 SVGIG (reference sequence). The junction had 5 bases not matched to a gene; V was cut back by 0 bases and J by 8 bases.

This chain links TRBV2 with TRBJ2-1, with D possibly being TRBD2 (6 bases). The CDR3 consists of 16 residues. Trimming shortened V by 3 bases and J by 6 bases, and 18 bases separated the two germline ends. CDR1 is SNHLY and CDR2 is FYNNEI in the germline V gene. CDR3 DNA sequence: TGTGCCAGCAGTGAGGAAGTAGCGGCTCTAGGCAATGAGCAGTTCTTC. This translates into CASSEEVAALGNEQFF.

V gene TRBV5-1 combines with J gene TRBJ2-1; 16 bases match TRBD2. In germline, CDR1 is SGHRS, CDR2 YFSETQ. The CDR3 consists of 18 residues. V trimming: 3 bases; J trimming: 7 bases; junction bases outside the gene matches: 10. The CDR3 coding sequence is TGCGCCAGCAGCTCGGGACTAGCGGGAGGGGTCCTTGAAAATGAGCAGTTCTTC. This gives the protein CASSSGLAGGVLENEQFF.

The chain links TRBV7-3 to TRBJ2-2; possibly TRBD1 for D (6 bases). There are 16 residues in the CDR3. Germline CDR1 SGHTA, CDR2 FQGTGA. Trimming removed 4 bases at V and 4 bases at J, with 16 bases between. This CDR3 reads CASSYNSLGGTGELFF. Here the CDR3 DNA reads TGTGCCAGCAGCTACAACTCTTTAGGGGGCACCGGGGAGCTGTTTTTT.

The V gene is TRBV6-5, the J gene TRBJ2-3; TRBD2 agrees at 11 bases. With 6 bases clipped from V and 0 bases from J, the junction kept 2 bases outside the gene matches. The CDR3 spans 15 residues. Germline CDR1 MNHEY, CDR2 SVGAGI. The CDR3 coding sequence is TGTGCCAGCAGACCTAGCGGGAGGAGCACAGATACGCAGTATTTT. Translated: CASRPSGRSTDTQYF.

The chain links TRBV2 to TRBJ1-5; a possible D gene is TRBD1 (6 bases). The CDR3 length is 14 residues. Deletions cut 3 bases from V and 6 bases from J, with 12 bases between. The germline CDR1 and CDR2 sequences are SNHLY and FYNNEI. The chain's CDR3 is CASSDKGGGQPQHF. The CDR3 coding sequence is TGTGCCAGCAGTGATAAGGGGGGGGGTCAGCCCCAGCATTTT.